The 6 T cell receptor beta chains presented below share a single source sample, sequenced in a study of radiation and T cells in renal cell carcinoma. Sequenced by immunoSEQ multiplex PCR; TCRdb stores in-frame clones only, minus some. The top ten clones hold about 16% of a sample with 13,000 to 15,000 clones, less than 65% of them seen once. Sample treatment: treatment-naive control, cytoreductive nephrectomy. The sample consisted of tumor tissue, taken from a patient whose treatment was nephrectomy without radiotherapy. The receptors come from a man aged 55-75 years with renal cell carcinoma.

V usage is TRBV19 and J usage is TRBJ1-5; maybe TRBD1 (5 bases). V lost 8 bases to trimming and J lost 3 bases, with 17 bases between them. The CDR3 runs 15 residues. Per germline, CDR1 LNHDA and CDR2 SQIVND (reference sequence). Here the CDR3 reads CASSSGEGNNQPQHF. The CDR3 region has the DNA TGTGCCAGTTCCTCGGGGGAGGGAAACAATCAGCCCCAGCATTTT.

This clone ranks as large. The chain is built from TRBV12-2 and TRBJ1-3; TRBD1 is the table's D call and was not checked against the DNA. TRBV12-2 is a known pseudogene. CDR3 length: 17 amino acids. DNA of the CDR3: TGTGCAAGTCGCTTAGCGCTACCGACAGGGCCTGGAAACACCATATATTTT. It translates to CASRLALPTGPGNTIYF.

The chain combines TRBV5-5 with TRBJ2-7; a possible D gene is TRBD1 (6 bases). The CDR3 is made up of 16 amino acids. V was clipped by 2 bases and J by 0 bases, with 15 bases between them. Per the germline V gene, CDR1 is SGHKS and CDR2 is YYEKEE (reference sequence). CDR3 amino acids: CASSLSDRSSSYEQYF. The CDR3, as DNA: TGTGCCAGCAGCTTATCTGACAGGAGCAGCTCCTACGAGCAGTACTTC.

The CDR3 region has the DNA TGTGCCAGCTCCATAGACCAGCTCTCCTACAATGAGCAGTTCTTC. Protein product: CASSIDQLSYNEQFF. This chain connects TRBV18 to TRBJ2-1; D ambiguous. V dropped 6 bases and J dropped 0 bases, with 12 bases sitting between them. The CDR3 consists of 15 residues. The germline V gene has CDR1 KGHSH and CDR2 LQKENI. Full variable domain (missing parts from reference TRBV18 and TRBJ2-1): NAGVMQNPRHLVRRRGQEARLRCSPMKGHSHVYWYRQLPEEGLKFMVYLQKENIIDESGMPKERFSAEFPKEGPSILRIQQVVRGDSAAYFCASSIDQLSYNEQFFGPGTRLTVL.

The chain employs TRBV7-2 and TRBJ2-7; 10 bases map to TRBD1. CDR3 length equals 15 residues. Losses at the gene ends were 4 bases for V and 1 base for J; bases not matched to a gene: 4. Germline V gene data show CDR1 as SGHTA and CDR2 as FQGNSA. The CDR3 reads CASSWGTGASYEQYF. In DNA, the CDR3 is TGTGCCAGCAGCTGGGGGACAGGGGCATCCTACGAGCAGTACTTC.

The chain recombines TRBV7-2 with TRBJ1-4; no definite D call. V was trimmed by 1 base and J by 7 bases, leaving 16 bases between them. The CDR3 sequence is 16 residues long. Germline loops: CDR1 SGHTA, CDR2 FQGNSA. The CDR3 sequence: CASSLDYLGISEKLFF. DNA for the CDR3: TGTGCCAGCAGCTTAGATTACCTTGGGATTAGTGAAAAACTGTTTTTT.